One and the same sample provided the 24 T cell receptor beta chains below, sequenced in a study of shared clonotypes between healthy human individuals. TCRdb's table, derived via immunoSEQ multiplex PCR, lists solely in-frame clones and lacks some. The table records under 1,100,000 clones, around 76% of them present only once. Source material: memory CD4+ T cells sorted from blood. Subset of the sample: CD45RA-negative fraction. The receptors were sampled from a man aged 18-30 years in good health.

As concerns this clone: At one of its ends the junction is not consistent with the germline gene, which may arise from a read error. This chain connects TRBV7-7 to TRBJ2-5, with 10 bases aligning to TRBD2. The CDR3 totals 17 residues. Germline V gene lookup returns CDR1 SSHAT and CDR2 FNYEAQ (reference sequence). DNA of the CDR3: TGTGCTAGCAGCTACGGGAGCAGCGGGGGGGCTCTCGAGACCCAGTACTTC. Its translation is CASSYGSSGGALETQYF.

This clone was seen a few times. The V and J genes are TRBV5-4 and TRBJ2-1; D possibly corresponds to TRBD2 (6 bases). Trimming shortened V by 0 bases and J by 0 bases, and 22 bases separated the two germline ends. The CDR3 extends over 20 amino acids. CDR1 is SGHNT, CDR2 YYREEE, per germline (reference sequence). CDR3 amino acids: CASSLATIAASISSYNEQFF. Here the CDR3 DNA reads TGTGCCAGCAGCTTGGCCACGATAGCGGCCTCGATTAGCTCCTACAATGAGCAGTTCTTC.

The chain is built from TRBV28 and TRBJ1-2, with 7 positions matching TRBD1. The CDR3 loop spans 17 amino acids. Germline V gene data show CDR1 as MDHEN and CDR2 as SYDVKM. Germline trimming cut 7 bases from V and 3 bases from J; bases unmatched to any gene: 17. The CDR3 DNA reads TGTGCCAGCACTCGGTCGGGACAGCCCCATTTTTACTATGGCTACACCTTC. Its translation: CASTRSGQPHFYYGYTF.

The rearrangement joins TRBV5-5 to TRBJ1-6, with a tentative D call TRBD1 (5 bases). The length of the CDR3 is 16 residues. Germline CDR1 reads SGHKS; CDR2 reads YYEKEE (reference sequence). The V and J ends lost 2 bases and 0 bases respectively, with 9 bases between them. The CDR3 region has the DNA TGTGCCAGCAGCTTCGGGGGGAGCTCCTATAATTCACCCCTCCACTTT. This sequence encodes CASSFGGSSYNSPLHF.

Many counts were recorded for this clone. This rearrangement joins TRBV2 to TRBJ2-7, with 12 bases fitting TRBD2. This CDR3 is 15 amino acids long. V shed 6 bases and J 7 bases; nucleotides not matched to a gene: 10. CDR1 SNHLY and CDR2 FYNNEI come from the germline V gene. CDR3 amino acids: CASRLAGGPTREQYF. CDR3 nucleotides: TGTGCCAGCAGACTAGCGGGGGGCCCAACCCGGGAGCAGTACTTC.

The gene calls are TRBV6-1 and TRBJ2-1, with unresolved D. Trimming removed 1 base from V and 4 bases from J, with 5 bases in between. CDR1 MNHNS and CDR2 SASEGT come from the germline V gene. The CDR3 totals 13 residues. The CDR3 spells CASSEEGYNEQFF. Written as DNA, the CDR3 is TGTGCCAGCAGTGAAGAGGGATACAATGAGCAGTTCTTC.

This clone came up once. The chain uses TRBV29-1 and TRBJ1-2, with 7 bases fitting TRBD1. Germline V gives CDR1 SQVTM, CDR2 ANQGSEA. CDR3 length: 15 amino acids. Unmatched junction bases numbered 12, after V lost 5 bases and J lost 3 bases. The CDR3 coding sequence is TGCAGCGTTACCCAAGGGGGCTCGGATTACTATGGCTACACCTTC. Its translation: CSVTQGGSDYYGYTF.

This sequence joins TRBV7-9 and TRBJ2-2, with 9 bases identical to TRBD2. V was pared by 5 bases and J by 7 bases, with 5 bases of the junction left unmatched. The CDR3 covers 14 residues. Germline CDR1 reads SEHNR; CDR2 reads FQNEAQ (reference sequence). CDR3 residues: CASSRGLADGELFF. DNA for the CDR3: TGTGCCAGCAGCAGGGGACTAGCCGACGGGGAGCTGTTTTTT.

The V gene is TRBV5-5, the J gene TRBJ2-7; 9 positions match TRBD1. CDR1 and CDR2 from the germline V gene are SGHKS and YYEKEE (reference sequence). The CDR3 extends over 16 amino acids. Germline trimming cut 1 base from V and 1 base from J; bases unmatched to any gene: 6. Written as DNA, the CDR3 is TGTGCCAGCAGCTTGCGAGGACAGGGGCGTTCCTACGAGCAGTACTTC. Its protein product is CASSLRGQGRSYEQYF.

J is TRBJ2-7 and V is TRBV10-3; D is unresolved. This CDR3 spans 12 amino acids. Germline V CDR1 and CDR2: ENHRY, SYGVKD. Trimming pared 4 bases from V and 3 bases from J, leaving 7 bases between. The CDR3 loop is CAISGTDYEQYF. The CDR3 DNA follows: TGTGCCATCAGTGGCACAGACTACGAGCAGTACTTC.

CDR3 DNA sequence: TGTGCCAGCAGCTTAACTGGGGGGCCAAACACTGAAGCTTTCTTT. Its translation is CASSLTGGPNTEAFF. The J gene is TRBJ1-1, the V gene TRBV7-3; a possible D gene is TRBD1 (6 bases). CDR1 and CDR2 from the germline V gene are SGHTA and FQGTGA. CDR3 length: 15 amino acids. The V gene lost 0 bases and the J gene lost 2 bases, with 10 bases spanning the gap.

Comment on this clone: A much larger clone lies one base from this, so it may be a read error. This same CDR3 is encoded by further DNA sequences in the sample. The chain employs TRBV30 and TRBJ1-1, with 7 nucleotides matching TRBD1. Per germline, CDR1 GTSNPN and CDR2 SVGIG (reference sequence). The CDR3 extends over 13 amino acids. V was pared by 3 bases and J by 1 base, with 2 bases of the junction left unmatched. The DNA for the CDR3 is TGTGCCTGGAGCCAGGGGGGGAACACTGAAGCTTTCTTT. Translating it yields CAWSQGGNTEAFF.

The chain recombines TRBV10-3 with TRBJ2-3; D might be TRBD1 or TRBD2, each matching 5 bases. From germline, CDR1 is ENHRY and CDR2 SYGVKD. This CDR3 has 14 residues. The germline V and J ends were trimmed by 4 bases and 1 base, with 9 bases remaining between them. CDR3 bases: TGTGCCATCAGTGGATTGGGGGGCACAGATACGCAGTATTTT. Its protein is CAISGLGGTDTQYF.

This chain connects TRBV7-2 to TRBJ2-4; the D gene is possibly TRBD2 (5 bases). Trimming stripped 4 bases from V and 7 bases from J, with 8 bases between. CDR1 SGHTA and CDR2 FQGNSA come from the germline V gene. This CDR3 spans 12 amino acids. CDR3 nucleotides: TGTGCCAGCAGCTCCACTAGGAACATTCAGTACTTC. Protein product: CASSSTRNIQYF.

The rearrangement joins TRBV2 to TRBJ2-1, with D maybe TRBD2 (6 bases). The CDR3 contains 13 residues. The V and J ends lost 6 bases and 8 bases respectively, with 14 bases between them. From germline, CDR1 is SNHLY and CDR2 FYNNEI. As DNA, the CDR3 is TGTGCCAGCAGGCGACTAGGTGCGCATGAGCAGTTCTTC. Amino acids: CASRRLGAHEQFF.

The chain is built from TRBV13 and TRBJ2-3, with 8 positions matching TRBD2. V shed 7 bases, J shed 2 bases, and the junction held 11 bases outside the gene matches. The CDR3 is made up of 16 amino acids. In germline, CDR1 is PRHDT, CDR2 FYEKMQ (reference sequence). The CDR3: CASTKKTSGPTDTQYF. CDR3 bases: TGTGCCAGCACAAAGAAAACTAGCGGCCCCACAGATACGCAGTATTTT.

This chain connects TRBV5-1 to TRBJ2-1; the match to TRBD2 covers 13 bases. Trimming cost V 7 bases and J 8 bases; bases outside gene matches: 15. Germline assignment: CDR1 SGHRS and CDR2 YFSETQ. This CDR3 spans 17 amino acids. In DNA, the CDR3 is TGCGCCAGCTCGTCTGAGGGACTAGCGGGAAGAGGCGATGAGCAGTTCTTC. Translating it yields CASSSEGLAGRGDEQFF.

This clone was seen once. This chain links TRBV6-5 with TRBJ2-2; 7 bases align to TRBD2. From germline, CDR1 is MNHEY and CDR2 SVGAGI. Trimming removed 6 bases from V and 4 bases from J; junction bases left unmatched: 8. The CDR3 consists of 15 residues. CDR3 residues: CASRLPGGGTGELFF. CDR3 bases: TGTGCCAGCAGGCTACCGGGGGGAGGCACCGGGGAGCTGTTTTTT.

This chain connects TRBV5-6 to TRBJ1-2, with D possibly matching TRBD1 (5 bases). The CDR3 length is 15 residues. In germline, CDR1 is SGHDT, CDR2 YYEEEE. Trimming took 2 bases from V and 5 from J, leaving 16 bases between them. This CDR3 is CASSFRQGVGYGYTF. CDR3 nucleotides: TGTGCCAGCAGCTTTAGGCAGGGCGTAGGATATGGCTACACCTTC.

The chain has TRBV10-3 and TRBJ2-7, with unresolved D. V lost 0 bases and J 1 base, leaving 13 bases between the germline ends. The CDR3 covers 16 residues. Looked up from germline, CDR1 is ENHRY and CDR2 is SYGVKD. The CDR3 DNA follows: TGTGCCATCAGTGAGTCGCAGTTTAGGCAATCCTACGAGCAGTACTTC. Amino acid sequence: CAISESQFRQSYEQYF.

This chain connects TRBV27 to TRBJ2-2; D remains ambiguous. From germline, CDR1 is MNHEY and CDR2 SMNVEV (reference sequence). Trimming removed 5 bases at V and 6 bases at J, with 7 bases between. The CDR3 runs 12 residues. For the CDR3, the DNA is TGTGCCAGCAGTAGGGTTCCCGGGGAGCTGTTTTTT. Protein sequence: CASSRVPGELFF.

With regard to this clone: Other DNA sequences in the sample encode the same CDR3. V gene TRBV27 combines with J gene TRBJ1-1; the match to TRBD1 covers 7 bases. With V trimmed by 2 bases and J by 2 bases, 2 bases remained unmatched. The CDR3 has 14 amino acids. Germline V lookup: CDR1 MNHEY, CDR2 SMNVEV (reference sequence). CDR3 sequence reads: CASSLDRANTEAFF. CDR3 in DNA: TGTGCCAGCAGTTTAGACAGGGCCAACACTGAAGCTTTCTTT.

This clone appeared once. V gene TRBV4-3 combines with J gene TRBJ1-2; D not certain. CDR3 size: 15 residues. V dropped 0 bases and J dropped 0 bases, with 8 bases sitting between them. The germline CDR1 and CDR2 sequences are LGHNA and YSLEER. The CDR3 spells CASSQEHGANYGYTF. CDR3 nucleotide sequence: TGCGCCAGCAGCCAAGAACACGGTGCTAACTATGGCTACACCTTC.

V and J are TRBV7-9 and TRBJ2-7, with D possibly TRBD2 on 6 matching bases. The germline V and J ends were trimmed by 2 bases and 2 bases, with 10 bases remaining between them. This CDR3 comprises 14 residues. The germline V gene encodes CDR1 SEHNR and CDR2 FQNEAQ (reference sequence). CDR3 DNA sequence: TGTGCCAGCAGCTTACTGGGGGGACCCTACGAGCAGTACTTC. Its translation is CASSLLGGPYEQYF.